The 22 T cell receptor beta chains reported below all come from one sample, sequenced in a study of T and B cells in COVID-19 patients. Multiplex PCR with BIOMED2 TRB-A/B primer pools amplified TRB rearrangements. Via MiXCR, TCRdb re-called the multiplex PCR reads, giving one row per CDR3 protein. This table has about 15,000 distinct CDR3 sequences, about 29% appearing once. TRB was amplified from around 250-500 ng of blood genomic DNA. Source material: blood. The source of these receptors is a human donor who had recovered from COVID-19.

This chain uses TRBV6-5 with TRBJ1-1; the D is unclear. Trimming removed 5 bases from V and 1 base from J, with 8 bases in between. CDR3 length equals 13 residues. Germline CDR1 reads MNHEY; CDR2 reads SVGAGI. The CDR3 here is CASSNRKNTEAFF. CDR3 nucleotide sequence: TGTGCCAGCAGTAACCGGAAGAACACTGAAGCTTTCTTT.

This sequence joins TRBV7-9 and TRBJ2-3, with 10 bases aligning to TRBD2. V lost 1 base, J lost 6 bases, and 4 bases stayed unmatched. Germline V lookup: CDR1 SEHNR, CDR2 FQNEAQ (reference sequence). The CDR3 runs to 15 residues. The CDR3 sequence: CASSLVAGGRDTQYF. As DNA, the CDR3 is TGTGCCAGCAGCTTAGTAGCGGGGGGCCGGGATACGCAGTATTTT.

CDR3 sequence: CASRVGRYSNQPQHF. In DNA form, the CDR3 reads TGTGCCAGCCGGGTCGGGCGCTATAGCAATCAGCCCCAGCATTTT. V is TRBV19 and J is TRBJ1-5; D is undetermined. The CDR3 totals 15 residues. The V gene lost 9 bases and the J gene lost 0 bases, with 15 bases spanning the gap. Germline lookup yields CDR1 LNHDA and CDR2 SQIVND (reference sequence).

The chain has TRBV27 and TRBJ1-1; a possible D gene is TRBD1 (5 bases). Trimming removed 3 bases from V and 1 base from J, with 9 bases in between. The germline CDR1 and CDR2 sequences are MNHEY and SMNVEV (reference sequence). The CDR3 sequence is 14 residues long. The CDR3 sequence: CASSLRGRNTEAFF. CDR3 nucleotides: TGTGCCAGCAGTTTGAGGGGAAGGAACACTGAAGCTTTCTTT.

The chain has TRBV11-3 and TRBJ2-2; D gene ambiguous. This CDR3 spans 17 amino acids. Trimming cost V 1 base and J 3 bases, with 15 bases left between them. The germline V gene encodes CDR1 SGHNT and CDR2 YENEEA. The CDR3 loop reads CASSLGVLWADTGELFF. The CDR3 coding sequence is TGTGCCAGCAGCTTAGGGGTCTTGTGGGCCGACACCGGGGAGCTGTTTTTT.

CDR3 in DNA: TGTGCCAGCCGGGACAGGGGGCTCTACGAGCAGTACTTC. The encoded protein is CASRDRGLYEQYF. This chain uses TRBV19 with TRBJ2-7; TRBD1 matches at 12 bases. The CDR3 is 13 amino acids. Germline lookup yields CDR1 LNHDA and CDR2 SQIVND (reference sequence). V gave up 9 bases and J gave up 3 bases; unmatched junction bases: 3.

A note on this clonotype: A much more abundant neighbour one base away suggests this may be a read error. The chain joins TRBV19 to TRBJ1-5, with D unresolved. Germline CDR1 is LNHDA and CDR2 is SQIVND (reference sequence). Trimming shortened V by 8 bases and J by 5 bases, and 13 bases separated the two germline ends. The CDR3 runs 13 residues. The CDR3 nucleotides are TGTGCCAGTCTTGACGGGTACGATCAGCCCCAGCATTTT. Translation: CASLDGYDQPQHF.

This clonotype was seen only a few times. The chain employs TRBV10-3 and TRBJ2-3, with D possibly TRBD2 on 6 matching bases. Deletions cut 1 base from V and 5 bases from J, with 13 bases between. The CDR3 extends over 15 amino acids. Germline CDR1 ENHRY, CDR2 SYGVKD. The CDR3 spells CAISEWSNGGDTQYF. CDR3 coding DNA: TGTGCCATCAGTGAGTGGTCGAACGGGGGAGATACGCAGTATTTT.

For this clonotype: Germline and junction disagree at one end, which may indicate a read error. The chain employs TRBV18 and TRBJ1-5, with 8 bases identical to TRBD1. CDR1 is KGHSH and CDR2 is LQKENI in the germline V gene. The CDR3 contains 15 residues. CDR3 nucleotides: TGTGCCAGCTCACCACCCGGGACAGGCAATAAGCCCCAGCATTTT. This codes for CASSPPGTGNKPQHF.

This chain uses TRBV27 with TRBJ2-1, with 7 bases lining up with TRBD2. Unmatched junction bases numbered 8, after V lost 2 bases and J lost 1 base. This CDR3 region has 17 residues. Germline V gene sequence: CDR1 MNHEY, CDR2 SMNVEV (reference sequence). CDR3 loop: CASSLEPGGLSYNEQFF. For the CDR3, the DNA is TGTGCCAGCAGTTTAGAGCCGGGGGGTCTGTCCTACAATGAGCAGTTCTTC.

Points on this clonotype: The germline gene is not matched at one end of the junction; a read error may be the cause. The gene calls are TRBV6-5 and TRBJ2-3; the D gene could be TRBD1 or TRBD2 (5 bases each). Germline V lookup: CDR1 MNHEY, CDR2 SVGAGI. The CDR3 extends over 17 amino acids. CDR3 DNA sequence: TGTGCCAGCAGTTACTCGTTCGGGGCGGAACGAGCAGATACGCGGTATTTT. Its translation: CASSYSFGAERADTRYF.

The genes are TRBV24-1 and TRBJ2-7, with 7 bases that match TRBD2. The CDR3 runs to 15 residues. After removal of 0 bases from V and 9 bases from J, the junction contained 10 bases not matched to a gene. Germline V CDR1 and CDR2: KGHDR, SFDVKD. The CDR3 nucleotides read TGTGCCACCAGTGATTTGAGCTTCGGGACTATCAGGCAGTACTTC. Amino acid sequence: CATSDLSFGTIRQYF.

V and J are TRBV6-6 and TRBJ1-1, with D maybe TRBD1 (5 bases). Trimming cost V 2 bases and J 11 bases, with 9 bases left between them. Per the germline V gene, CDR1 is MNHNY and CDR2 is SVGAGI (reference sequence). The CDR3 loop spans 11 amino acids. The DNA for the CDR3 is TGTGCCAGCAGTTACCAGGGAAATGCTTTCTTT. It is translated as CASSYQGNAFF.

The rearrangement joins TRBV12-3 or TRBV12-4 to TRBJ2-5; 13 nucleotides match TRBD2. This CDR3 has 15 residues. The trim removed 2 bases at V and 5 bases at J, leaving 2 bases unmatched. In nucleotides, the CDR3 is TGTGCCAGCAGTTTACGACTAGCGGGGGGTGAGACCCAGTACTTC. Amino acid sequence: CASSLRLAGGETQYF.

For this clonotype: No conserved phenylalanine or tryptophan is present at the end of the CDR3, so a read error is the likely explanation. This chain joins TRBV30 and TRBJ2-5; D remains ambiguous. The CDR3 has 17 residues. The germline V gene has CDR1 GTSNPN and CDR2 SVGIG (reference sequence). V was shortened by 0 bases and J by 2 bases, with 19 bases between the two germline ends. CDR3: CAWSVMTRGFFQETQYL. As DNA, the CDR3 is TGTGCCTGGAGTGTGATGACCCGTGGGTTCTTTCAAGAGACCCAGTACCTC.

This clonotype was counted once. This chain joins TRBV5-1 and TRBJ1-2; unclear D gene. Germline lookup yields CDR1 SGHRS and CDR2 YFSETQ. V was cut by 7 bases and J by 8 bases, with 9 bases left in between. The CDR3 runs 10 residues. Written as DNA, the CDR3 is TGCGCCAGCCCTAAGCGGGGCTACACCTTC. Residues: CASPKRGYTF.

J is TRBJ2-1 and V is TRBV5-1; D gene unclear. V gave up 4 bases and J gave up 8 bases, with 19 bases separating them. The CDR3 length is 15 residues. Germline lookup yields CDR1 SGHRS and CDR2 YFSETQ. The CDR3 nucleotides read TGCGCCAGCAGCACCGGACGTCCCCGCCCCCATGAGCAGTTCTTC. It specifies CASSTGRPRPHEQFF.

This clonotype was detected only a few times. As DNA, the CDR3 is TGTGCCAGCTCACCATTTAGTATGGGAACCGATGCAGGGCAGTACTTC. Translation gives CASSPFSMGTDAGQYF. V usage is TRBV18 and J usage is TRBJ2-7; D is undetermined. The CDR3 runs to 16 residues. Germline values: CDR1 KGHSH, CDR2 LQKENI. Trimming took 2 bases from V and 9 from J, leaving 23 bases between them.

The chain uses TRBV29-1 and TRBJ1-3, with D unclear. Trimming took off 4 bases at V and 1 base at J, with 8 bases between the two ends. The CDR3 is 13 amino acids. CDR1 and CDR2 from the germline V gene are SQVTM and ANQGSEA. For the CDR3, the DNA is TGCAGCGTTGGCGGCTTTTCTGGAAACACCATATATTTT. Translated: CSVGGFSGNTIYF.

J is TRBJ2-1 and V is TRBV4-3, with a tentative D call TRBD2 (5 bases). V gave up 0 bases and J gave up 9 bases, with 9 bases separating them. The CDR3 is made up of 13 amino acids. Germline V lookup: CDR1 LGHNA, CDR2 YSLEER. The CDR3 protein is CASSQDRRSEQFF. The CDR3 coding sequence is TGCGCCAGCAGCCAAGACCGGAGGAGTGAGCAGTTCTTC.

The chain links TRBV5-1 to TRBJ2-2, with 9 bases fitting TRBD1. Germline CDR1 and CDR2: SGHRS and YFSETQ. The CDR3 sequence is 16 residues long. V lost 0 bases and J lost 6; bases outside the gene matches: 6. CDR3 protein: CASSLVGTGKSGELFF. The CDR3 nucleotides are TGCGCCAGCAGCTTGGTAGGGACAGGGAAATCCGGGGAGCTGTTTTTT.

This clonotype has just a few counts. The chain has TRBV12-3 or TRBV12-4 and TRBJ2-2, with TRBD2 as a possible D gene (5 bases). The V end was cut by 1 base, the J end by 5 bases, with 8 bases between. The CDR3 consists of 14 residues. The chain's CDR3 is CASSLVGGTGELFF. CDR3 sequence (DNA): TGTGCCAGCAGTTTAGTGGGCGGGACCGGGGAGCTGTTTTTT.